Following are 9 T cell receptor beta chains from one sample sequenced in a study of T cell responses to AZD1222 COVID-19 vaccine. Libraries were prepared by immunoSEQ multiplex PCR; TCRdb keeps only in-frame clonotypes and omits some of them. The sample lists tens of thousands of clones, around 89% occurring once. Specimen: peripheral blood, collected 28 days after the second dose of the MenACWY control vaccine. The receptors derive from an adult who received the MenACWY meningococcal vaccine as a control.

V gene TRBV20-1 combines with J gene TRBJ2-7; tentatively, D is TRBD1 or TRBD2 (6 bases each). The CDR3 runs to 11 residues. CDR1 is DFQATT and CDR2 is SNEGSKA in the germline V gene (reference sequence). Trimming took 6 bases from V and 6 from J, leaving 12 bases between them. In DNA, the CDR3 is TGCAGTGCCGTACAGGGACTCGAGCAGTACTTC. This sequence encodes CSAVQGLEQYF.

The chain employs TRBV3-1 (or the pseudogene TRBV3-2) and TRBJ1-4, with D tentatively TRBD1 (6 bases). V gave up 1 base and J gave up 6 bases, with 12 bases separating them. The CDR3 sequence is 15 residues long. Germline-derived CDR1 and CDR2 are LGHDT and YNNKEL (reference sequence). In nucleotides, the CDR3 is TGTGCCAGCAGCCAAGGAGACAGGACGTATGAAAAACTGTTTTTT. Translated: CASSQGDRTYEKLFF.

The V gene is TRBV30, the J gene TRBJ1-2, with D perhaps matching TRBD1 (5 bases). CDR1 is GTSNPN, CDR2 SVGIG, per germline (reference sequence). The CDR3 is 12 amino acids. V was shortened by 3 bases and J by 6 bases, with 11 bases between the two germline ends. The CDR3 is CAWRRDGDGYTF. The CDR3 DNA reads TGTGCCTGGAGAAGGGACGGAGATGGCTACACCTTC.

By sample share, this clone is medium-sized. This sequence joins TRBV24-1 and TRBJ2-3; D gene uncertain. The CDR3 runs to 15 residues. The V gene's germline CDR1 is KGHDR and CDR2 SFDVKD. The ends were cut back, 2 bases at V and 2 bases at J, with 10 bases in the middle. The CDR3 loop reads CATSDSRQVTDTQYF. The CDR3 region has the DNA TGTGCCACCAGTGATTCCCGACAAGTCACAGATACGCAGTATTTT.

The chain employs TRBV6-2 or TRBV6-3 and TRBJ2-7, with 11 bases lining up with TRBD1. The germline CDR1 and CDR2 sequences are MNHEY and SVGEGT. The CDR3 loop spans 16 amino acids. The V segment lost 3 bases and the J segment 4 bases; nucleotides outside the gene matches: 8. CDR3 nucleotide sequence: TGTGCCAGCAGTTATCGGGCCGGGACAGGGGGTTACGAGCAGTACTTC. Translated, it gives CASSYRAGTGGYEQYF.

This rearrangement joins TRBV5-8 to TRBJ2-3; D is unresolved. The CDR3 consists of 15 residues. The V and J ends lost 0 bases and 3 bases respectively, with 11 bases between them. CDR1 is SGHTS and CDR2 is YDEGEE in the germline V gene. DNA for the CDR3: TGTGCCAGCAGCTTGGGAAGCGTACTAACAGATACGCAGTATTTT. This encodes CASSLGSVLTDTQYF.

V and J are TRBV3-1 (or the pseudogene TRBV3-2) and TRBJ1-2; the D gene is possibly TRBD1 (5 bases). The germline V gene has CDR1 LGHDT and CDR2 YNNKEL (reference sequence). V lost 7 bases to trimming and J lost 8 bases, with 14 bases between them. CDR3 length: 12 amino acids. This chain's CDR3 is CASNTEGKGYTF. The CDR3 region has the DNA TGTGCCAGCAACACAGAGGGGAAAGGCTACACCTTC.

This clone was observed once. The V call is TRBV28, the J call TRBJ1-3; 7 bases line up with TRBD1. With V trimmed by 5 bases and J by 0 bases, 7 bases remained unmatched. Germline-derived CDR1 and CDR2 are MDHEN and SYDVKM. CDR3 length equals 16 residues. This chain's CDR3 is CASSLDRTTSGNTIYF. DNA for the CDR3: TGTGCCAGCAGTCTGGACAGGACCACCTCTGGAAACACCATATATTTT. The whole variable domain, remainder taken from reference TRBV28 and TRBJ1-3, is DVKVTQSSRYLVKRTGEKVFLECVQDMDHENMFWYRQDPGLGLRLIYFSYDVKMKEKGDIPEGYSVSREKKERFSLILESASTNQTSMYLCASSLDRTTSGNTIYFGEGSWLTVV.

This clone is a singleton in its sample. This sequence joins TRBV19 and TRBJ1-1; D not certain. CDR1 LNHDA and CDR2 SQIVND come from the germline V gene (reference sequence). V was pared by 5 bases and J by 0 bases, with 7 bases between. CDR3 size: 13 residues. The CDR3 protein is CASSVGLNTEAFF. Here the CDR3 DNA reads TGTGCCAGTAGTGTTGGTCTGAACACTGAAGCTTTCTTT.